This TCR beta chain was recorded in a study of T-cell memory formation after mild COVID-19. TCRdb reprocessed the 5' RACE reads via MiXCR and lists one record per CDR3 protein. The table lists about 440,000 distinct CDR3 sequences, about 19% of them singletons. Germline V gene data show CDR1 as SQVTM and CDR2 as ANQGSEA. CDR3 length: 12 residues. V lost 5 bases and J 0 bases, leaving 8 bases between the germline ends. V gene TRBV29-1 combines with J gene TRBJ2-7, with D possibly being TRBD1 (5 bases). Sequencing input: PBMCs or a T cell subset sorted from them (not recorded which). The TCR was taken from an adult woman who had mild COVID-19 (a few samples of this study predate the infection). Cell type and time point are not known. The CDR3 protein is CSVLDTSYEQYF. The CDR3 region has the DNA TGCAGCGTTTTGGACACCTCCTACGAGCAGTACTTC.